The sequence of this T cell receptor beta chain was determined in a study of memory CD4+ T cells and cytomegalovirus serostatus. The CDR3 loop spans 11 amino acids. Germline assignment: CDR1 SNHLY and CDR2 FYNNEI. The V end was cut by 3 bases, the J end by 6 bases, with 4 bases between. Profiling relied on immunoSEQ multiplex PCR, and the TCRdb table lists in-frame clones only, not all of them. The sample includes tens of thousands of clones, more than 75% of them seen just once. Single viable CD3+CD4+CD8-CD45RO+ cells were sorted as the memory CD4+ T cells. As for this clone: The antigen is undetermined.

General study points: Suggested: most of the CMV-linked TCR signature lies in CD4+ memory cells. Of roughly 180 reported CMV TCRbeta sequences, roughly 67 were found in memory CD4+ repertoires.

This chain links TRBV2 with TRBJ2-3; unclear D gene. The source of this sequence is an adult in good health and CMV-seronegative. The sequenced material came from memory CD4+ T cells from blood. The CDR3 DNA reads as TGTGCCAGCAGTGACTGGGATACGCAGTATTTT. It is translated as CASSDWDTQYF.